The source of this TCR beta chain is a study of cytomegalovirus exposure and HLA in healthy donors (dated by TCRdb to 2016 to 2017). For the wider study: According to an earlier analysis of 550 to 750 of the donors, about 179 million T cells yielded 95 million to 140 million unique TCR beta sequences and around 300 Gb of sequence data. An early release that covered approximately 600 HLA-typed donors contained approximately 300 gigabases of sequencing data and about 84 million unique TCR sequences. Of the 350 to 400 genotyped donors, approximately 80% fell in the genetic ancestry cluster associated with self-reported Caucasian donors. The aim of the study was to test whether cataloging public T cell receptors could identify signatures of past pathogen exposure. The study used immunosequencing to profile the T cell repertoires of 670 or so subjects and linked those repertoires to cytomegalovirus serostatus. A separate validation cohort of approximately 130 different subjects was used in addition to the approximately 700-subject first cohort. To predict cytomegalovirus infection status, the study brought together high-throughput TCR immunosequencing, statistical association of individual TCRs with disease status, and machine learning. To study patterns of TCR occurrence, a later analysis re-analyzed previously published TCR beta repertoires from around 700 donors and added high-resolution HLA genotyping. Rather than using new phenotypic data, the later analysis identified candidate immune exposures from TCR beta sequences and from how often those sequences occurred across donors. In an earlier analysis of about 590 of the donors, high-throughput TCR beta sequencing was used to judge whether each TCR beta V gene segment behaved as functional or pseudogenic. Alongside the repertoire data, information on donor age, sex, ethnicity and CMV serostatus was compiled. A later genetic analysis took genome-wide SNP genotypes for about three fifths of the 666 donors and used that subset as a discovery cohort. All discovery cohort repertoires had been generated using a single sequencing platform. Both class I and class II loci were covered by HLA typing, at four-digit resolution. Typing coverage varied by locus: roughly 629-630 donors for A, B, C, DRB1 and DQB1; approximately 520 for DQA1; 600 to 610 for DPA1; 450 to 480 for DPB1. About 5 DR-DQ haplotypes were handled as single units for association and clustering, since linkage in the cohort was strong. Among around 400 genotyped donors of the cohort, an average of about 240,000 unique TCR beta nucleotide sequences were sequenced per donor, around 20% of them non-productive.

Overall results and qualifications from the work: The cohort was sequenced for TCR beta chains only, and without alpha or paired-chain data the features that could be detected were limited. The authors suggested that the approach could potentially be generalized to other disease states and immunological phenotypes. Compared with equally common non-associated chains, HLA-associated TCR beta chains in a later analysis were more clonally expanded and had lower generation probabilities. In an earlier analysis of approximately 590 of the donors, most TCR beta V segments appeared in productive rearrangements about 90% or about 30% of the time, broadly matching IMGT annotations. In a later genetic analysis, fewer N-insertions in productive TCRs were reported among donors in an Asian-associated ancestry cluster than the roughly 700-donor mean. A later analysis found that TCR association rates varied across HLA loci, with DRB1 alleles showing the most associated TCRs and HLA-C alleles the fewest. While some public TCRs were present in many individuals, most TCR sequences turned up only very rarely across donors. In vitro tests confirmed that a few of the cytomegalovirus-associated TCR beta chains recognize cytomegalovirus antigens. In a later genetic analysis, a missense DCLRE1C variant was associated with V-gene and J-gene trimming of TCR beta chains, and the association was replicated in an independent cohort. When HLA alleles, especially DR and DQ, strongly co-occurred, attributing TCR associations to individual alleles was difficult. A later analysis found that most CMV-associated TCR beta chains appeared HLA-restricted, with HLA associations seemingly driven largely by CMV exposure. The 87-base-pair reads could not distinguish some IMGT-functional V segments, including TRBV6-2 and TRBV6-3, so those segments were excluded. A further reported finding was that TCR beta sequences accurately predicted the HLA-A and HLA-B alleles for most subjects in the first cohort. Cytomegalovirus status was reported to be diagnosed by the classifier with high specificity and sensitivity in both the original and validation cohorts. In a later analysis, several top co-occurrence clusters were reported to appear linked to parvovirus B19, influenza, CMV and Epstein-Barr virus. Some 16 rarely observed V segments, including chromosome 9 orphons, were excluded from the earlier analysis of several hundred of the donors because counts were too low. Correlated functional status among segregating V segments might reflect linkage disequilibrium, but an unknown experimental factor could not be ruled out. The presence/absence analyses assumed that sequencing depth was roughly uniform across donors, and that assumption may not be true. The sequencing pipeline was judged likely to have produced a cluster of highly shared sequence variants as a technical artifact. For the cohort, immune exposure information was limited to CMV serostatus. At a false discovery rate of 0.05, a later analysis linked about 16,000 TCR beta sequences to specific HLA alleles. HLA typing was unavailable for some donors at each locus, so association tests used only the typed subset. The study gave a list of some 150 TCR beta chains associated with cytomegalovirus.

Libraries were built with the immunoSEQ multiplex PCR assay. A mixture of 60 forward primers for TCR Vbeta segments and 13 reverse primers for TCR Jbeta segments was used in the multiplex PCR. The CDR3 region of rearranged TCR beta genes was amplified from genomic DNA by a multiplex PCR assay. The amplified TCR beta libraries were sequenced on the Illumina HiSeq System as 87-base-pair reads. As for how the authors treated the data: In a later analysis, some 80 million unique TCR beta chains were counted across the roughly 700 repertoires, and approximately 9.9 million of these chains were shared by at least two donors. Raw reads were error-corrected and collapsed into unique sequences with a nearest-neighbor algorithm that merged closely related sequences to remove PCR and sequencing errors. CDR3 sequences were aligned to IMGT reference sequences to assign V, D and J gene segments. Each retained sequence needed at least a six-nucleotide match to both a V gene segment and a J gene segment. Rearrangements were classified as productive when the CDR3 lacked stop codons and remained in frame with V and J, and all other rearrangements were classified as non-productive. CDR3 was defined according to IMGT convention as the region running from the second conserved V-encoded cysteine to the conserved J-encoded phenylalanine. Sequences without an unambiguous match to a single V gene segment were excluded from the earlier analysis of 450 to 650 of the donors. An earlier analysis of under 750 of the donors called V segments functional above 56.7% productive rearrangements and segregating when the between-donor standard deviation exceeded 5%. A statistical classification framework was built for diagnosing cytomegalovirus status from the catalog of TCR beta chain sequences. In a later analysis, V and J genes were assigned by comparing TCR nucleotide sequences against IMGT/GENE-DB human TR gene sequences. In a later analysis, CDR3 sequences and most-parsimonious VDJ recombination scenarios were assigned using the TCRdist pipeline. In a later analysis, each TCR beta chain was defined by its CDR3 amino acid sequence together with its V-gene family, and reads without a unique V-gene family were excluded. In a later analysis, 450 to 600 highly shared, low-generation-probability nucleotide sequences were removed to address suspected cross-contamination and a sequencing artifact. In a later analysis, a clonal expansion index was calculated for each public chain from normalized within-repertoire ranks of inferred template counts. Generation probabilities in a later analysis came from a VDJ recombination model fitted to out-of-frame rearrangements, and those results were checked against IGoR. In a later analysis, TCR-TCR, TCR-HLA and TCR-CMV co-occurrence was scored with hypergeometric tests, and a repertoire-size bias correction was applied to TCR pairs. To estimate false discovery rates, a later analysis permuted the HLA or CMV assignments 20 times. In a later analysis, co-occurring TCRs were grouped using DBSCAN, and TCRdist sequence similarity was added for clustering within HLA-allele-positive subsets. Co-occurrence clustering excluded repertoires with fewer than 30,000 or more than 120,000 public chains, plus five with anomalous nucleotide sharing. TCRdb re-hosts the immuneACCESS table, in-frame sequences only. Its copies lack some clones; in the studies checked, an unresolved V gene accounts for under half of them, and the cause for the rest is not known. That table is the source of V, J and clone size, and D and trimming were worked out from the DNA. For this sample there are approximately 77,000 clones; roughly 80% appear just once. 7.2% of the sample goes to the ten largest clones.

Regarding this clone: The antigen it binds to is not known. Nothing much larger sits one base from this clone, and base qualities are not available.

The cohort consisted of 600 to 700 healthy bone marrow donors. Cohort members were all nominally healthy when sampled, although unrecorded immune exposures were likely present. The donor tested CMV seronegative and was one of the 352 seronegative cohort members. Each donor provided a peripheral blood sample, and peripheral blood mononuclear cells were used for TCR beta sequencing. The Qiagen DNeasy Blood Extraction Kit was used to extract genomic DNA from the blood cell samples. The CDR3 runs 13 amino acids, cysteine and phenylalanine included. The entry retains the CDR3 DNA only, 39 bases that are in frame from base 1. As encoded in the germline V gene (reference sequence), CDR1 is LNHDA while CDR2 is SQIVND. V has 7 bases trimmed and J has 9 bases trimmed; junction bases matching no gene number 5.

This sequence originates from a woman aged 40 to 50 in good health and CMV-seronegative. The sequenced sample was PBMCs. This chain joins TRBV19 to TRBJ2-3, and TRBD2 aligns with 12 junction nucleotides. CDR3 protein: CASTGLAGWTQYF. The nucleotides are TGTGCCAGTACCGGACTAGCGGGATGGACGCAGTATTTT.